This is a list of T cell receptor beta chains from one sample in a study of post-analysis software for immune sequencing data. TCRdb re-called the PCR reads through MiXCR, storing one row per CDR3 protein. The sample lists 600,000 to 700,000 distinct CDR3 sequences; around 64% were seen once. Input material: blood. Receptors were obtained from a girl aged 2-10 years with multiple sclerosis. The CDR3 runs from the conserved cysteine through the conserved F or W. A D gene is named only where the DNA matches it firmly. The size of a clone is reported for some rows only, either as once, few or many, or as a class for expanded clones.

CDR3 protein: CAWRSGSYYNEQFF
CDR3 DNA: TGTGCCTGGAGATCGGGCAGCTATTACAATGAGCAGTTCTTC
CDR3 length: 14
V gene: TRBV30
D gene: -
clone size: -
J gene: TRBJ2-1

CDR3 protein: CASRVGNEQFF
CDR3 DNA: TGTGCCAGCAGGGTTGGTAATGAGCAGTTCTTC
CDR3 length: 11
V gene: TRBV11-2
D gene: -
clone size: few
J gene: TRBJ2-1

CDR3 protein: CASSLESMSSYNEQFF
CDR3 DNA: TGCGCCAGCAGCTTGGAGTCAATGAGCTCCTACAATGAGCAGTTCTTC
CDR3 length: 16
V gene: TRBV5-1
D gene: -
clone size: -
J gene: TRBJ2-1

CDR3 protein: CASSSAGRNNEQFF
CDR3 DNA: TGTGCCAGCAGCTCAGCGGGACGAAACAATGAGCAGTTCTTC
CDR3 length: 14
V gene: TRBV7-8
D gene: TRBD2
clone size: -
J gene: TRBJ2-1

CDR3 protein: CASSPRTDTQYF
CDR3 DNA: TGTGCCAGCAGTCCCCGCACAGATACGCAGTATTTT
CDR3 length: 12
V gene: TRBV7-2
D gene: -
clone size: many
J gene: TRBJ2-3

CDR3 protein: CSASTGLHNEQFF
CDR3 DNA: TGCAGTGCTAGTACGGGACTCCACAATGAGCAGTTCTTC
CDR3 length: 13
V gene: TRBV20-1
D gene: -
clone size: -
J gene: TRBJ2-1

CDR3 protein: CASKIQSTSNEKLFF
CDR3 DNA: TGTGCCAGCAAGATACAGAGTACTTCTAATGAAAAACTGTTTTTT
CDR3 length: 15
V gene: TRBV6-6
D gene: -
clone size: few
J gene: TRBJ1-4

CDR3 protein: CASSATSSYEQYF
CDR3 DNA: TGTGCCAGCAGCGCCACTTCCTCTTACGAGCAGTACTTC
CDR3 length: 13
V gene: TRBV7-3
D gene: -
clone size: few
J gene: TRBJ2-7

CDR3 protein: CASSLLGGGRGETQYF
CDR3 DNA: TGTGCCAGCAGCTTATTGGGCGGGGGGCGGGGAGAGACCCAGTACTTC
CDR3 length: 16
V gene: TRBV7-2
D gene: TRBD2
clone size: -
J gene: TRBJ2-5

CDR3 protein: CASSQDQGGAAQPQHF
CDR3 DNA: TGCGCCAGCAGCCAAGATCAGGGGGGAGCTGCCCAGCCCCAGCATTTT
CDR3 length: 16
V gene: TRBV4-1
D gene: TRBD1
clone size: few
J gene: TRBJ1-5

CDR3 protein: CSARDSNEETQYF
CDR3 DNA: TGCAGTGCTAGAGATAGCAATGAGGAGACCCAGTACTTC
CDR3 length: 13
V gene: TRBV20-1
D gene: -
clone size: -
J gene: TRBJ2-5

CDR3 protein: CASSYRANQPQHF
CDR3 DNA: TGTGCCAGCAGCTACAGGGCCAACCAGCCCCAGCATTTT
CDR3 length: 13
V gene: TRBV7-2
D gene: -
clone size: -
J gene: TRBJ1-5

CDR3 protein: CASSPRLRGAVGTEAFF
CDR3 DNA: TGTGCCAGCAGCCCCCGGTTAAGGGGGGCTGTAGGGACTGAAGCTTTCTTT
CDR3 length: 17
V gene: TRBV7-9
D gene: -
clone size: few
J gene: TRBJ1-1

CDR3 protein: CASSNGLPTSGEYTDTQYF
CDR3 DNA: TGTGCCAGCAGCAACGGCCTGCCGACTAGCGGGGAATACACAGATACGCAGTATTTT
CDR3 length: 19
V gene: TRBV21-1
D gene: -
clone size: -
J gene: TRBJ2-3

CDR3 protein: CASSPTGGVNQPQHF
CDR3 DNA: TGTGCCAGTAGCCCGACAGGGGGGGTTAATCAGCCCCAGCATTTT
CDR3 length: 15
V gene: TRBV19
D gene: TRBD1
clone size: -
J gene: TRBJ1-5

CDR3 protein: CASSLVTSGSYEQYF
CDR3 DNA: TGTGCCAGCAGCTTAGTAACTAGCGGTTCCTACGAGCAGTACTTC
CDR3 length: 15
V gene: TRBV11-2
D gene: TRBD2
clone size: few
J gene: TRBJ2-7

CDR3 protein: CASSSNPGLPYYDEQYF
CDR3 DNA: TGTGCCAGCAGCTCGAACCCGGGACTACCCTACTACGATGAGCAGTACTTC
CDR3 length: 17
V gene: TRBV7-2
D gene: TRBD2
clone size: few
J gene: TRBJ2-7

CDR3 protein: CSAGDRGHYNEQFF
CDR3 DNA: TGCAGTGCTGGGGACAGGGGGCACTACAATGAGCAGTTCTTC
CDR3 length: 14
V gene: TRBV20-1
D gene: TRBD1
clone size: -
J gene: TRBJ2-1

CDR3 protein: CASSWGLAGLYNEQFF
CDR3 DNA: TGTGCCAGCAGCTGGGGACTAGCGGGACTCTACAATGAGCAGTTCTTC
CDR3 length: 16
V gene: TRBV12-3/TRBV12-4
D gene: TRBD2
clone size: -
J gene: TRBJ2-1

CDR3 protein: CATSDPGTSYNEQFF
CDR3 DNA: TGTGCCACCAGTGATCCTGGGACCTCCTACAATGAGCAGTTCTTC
CDR3 length: 15
V gene: TRBV24-1
D gene: -
clone size: few
J gene: TRBJ2-1

CDR3 protein: CASSFGTGVNEQFF
CDR3 DNA: TGCGCCAGCAGCTTTGGGACAGGGGTCAATGAGCAGTTCTTC
CDR3 length: 14
V gene: TRBV5-1
D gene: TRBD1
clone size: -
J gene: TRBJ2-1

CDR3 protein: CACSRRTGGDEQFF
CDR3 DNA: TGTGCCTGCAGTCGCAGGACTGGGGGGGATGAGCAGTTCTTC
CDR3 length: 14
V gene: TRBV6-2/TRBV6-3
D gene: TRBD2
clone size: few
J gene: TRBJ2-1

CDR3 protein: CSARASGRLNTQYF
CDR3 DNA: TGCAGTGCTAGAGCTAGCGGGAGACTCAATACGCAGTATTTT
CDR3 length: 14
V gene: TRBV20-1
D gene: TRBD2
clone size: -
J gene: TRBJ2-3

CDR3 protein: CASSPPLNSPLHF
CDR3 DNA: TGTGCCAGCAGCCCCCCCTTAAATTCACCCCTCCACTTT
CDR3 length: 13
V gene: TRBV7-9
D gene: -
clone size: few
J gene: TRBJ1-6

CDR3 protein: CSARDRLNTDTQYF
CDR3 DNA: TGCAGTGCTAGAGATAGGCTTAACACAGATACGCAGTATTTT
CDR3 length: 14
V gene: TRBV20-1
D gene: -
clone size: -
J gene: TRBJ2-3

CDR3 protein: CASSLVGAHQETQYF
CDR3 DNA: TGTGCCAGCAGCTTAGTAGGAGCGCACCAAGAGACCCAGTACTTC
CDR3 length: 15
V gene: TRBV7-2
D gene: -
clone size: -
J gene: TRBJ2-5

CDR3 protein: CASSLGSGDSGANVLTF
CDR3 DNA: TGTGCCAGCAGTTTAGGCTCAGGGGACTCTGGGGCCAACGTCCTGACTTTC
CDR3 length: 17
V gene: TRBV12-3/TRBV12-4
D gene: -
clone size: -
J gene: TRBJ2-6

CDR3 protein: CASSVVSTDTQYF
CDR3 DNA: TGTGCCAGCAGCGTAGTGAGCACAGATACGCAGTATTTT
CDR3 length: 13
V gene: TRBV9
D gene: -
clone size: few
J gene: TRBJ2-3

CDR3 protein: CASSLYQARGGRSDTQYF
CDR3 DNA: TGTGCCAGCAGCTTATATCAGGCCCGCGGGGGGCGATCAGATACGCAGTATTTT
CDR3 length: 18
V gene: TRBV7-9
D gene: TRBD2
clone size: -
J gene: TRBJ2-3

CDR3 protein: CASSYSVVSRPEAFF
CDR3 DNA: TGTGCCAGCAGTTACTCGGTCGTGTCACGACCTGAAGCTTTCTTT
CDR3 length: 15
V gene: TRBV6-5
D gene: -
clone size: -
J gene: TRBJ1-1

CDR3 protein: CSVDLVDVRNEQFF
CDR3 DNA: TGCAGCGTTGACCTAGTCGATGTTCGCAATGAGCAGTTCTTC
CDR3 length: 14
V gene: TRBV29-1
D gene: -
clone size: -
J gene: TRBJ2-1

CDR3 protein: CSASPLDRSSYEQYF
CDR3 DNA: TGCAGTGCTTCTCCTCTGGACCGGAGCTCCTACGAGCAGTACTTC
CDR3 length: 15
V gene: TRBV20-1
D gene: -
clone size: few
J gene: TRBJ2-7

CDR3 protein: CASSYFTQRGYTF
CDR3 DNA: TGTGCCAGCAGTTATTTTACCCAGCGAGGCTACACCTTC
CDR3 length: 13
V gene: TRBV6-2/TRBV6-3
D gene: -
clone size: -
J gene: TRBJ1-2

CDR3 protein: CATSDGVRQYF
CDR3 DNA: TGTGCCACCAGTGACGGGGTGCGGCAGTATTTT
CDR3 length: 11
V gene: TRBV24-1
D gene: -
clone size: -
J gene: TRBJ2-3

CDR3 protein: CASSHSGRAKNEQFF
CDR3 DNA: TGTGCCAGCAGCCATAGCGGGAGGGCGAAGAATGAGCAGTTCTTC
CDR3 length: 15
V gene: TRBV25-1
D gene: TRBD2
clone size: -
J gene: TRBJ2-1

CDR3 protein: CASGQKAYNEQFF
CDR3 DNA: TGTGCCAGCGGCCAGAAAGCCTACAATGAGCAGTTCTTC
CDR3 length: 13
V gene: TRBV4-2
D gene: -
clone size: -
J gene: TRBJ2-1

CDR3 protein: CASSEAQGPYEQYF
CDR3 DNA: TGCGCCAGCAGTGAGGCACAGGGGCCCTACGAGCAGTACTTC
CDR3 length: 14
V gene: TRBV10-1
D gene: TRBD1
clone size: -
J gene: TRBJ2-7

CDR3 protein: CASSVGQGADEQFF
CDR3 DNA: TGCGCCAGCAGCGTCGGACAGGGGGCTGATGAGCAGTTCTTC
CDR3 length: 14
V gene: TRBV5-1
D gene: TRBD1
clone size: once
J gene: TRBJ2-1

CDR3 protein: CASSRIPGLAGEEQFF
CDR3 DNA: TGTGCCAGCAGTCGAATCCCGGGACTAGCGGGGGAGGAGCAGTTCTTC
CDR3 length: 16
V gene: TRBV6-2/TRBV6-3
D gene: TRBD2
clone size: -
J gene: TRBJ2-1

CDR3 protein: CSAYTISYNEQFF
CDR3 DNA: TGCAGTGCCTACACCATATCCTACAATGAGCAGTTCTTC
CDR3 length: 13
V gene: TRBV20-1
D gene: -
clone size: -
J gene: TRBJ2-1

CDR3 protein: CSVSGLSIHEQYF
CDR3 DNA: TGCAGCGTCTCGGGACTATCGATCCACGAGCAGTACTTC
CDR3 length: 13
V gene: TRBV29-1
D gene: TRBD2
clone size: few
J gene: TRBJ2-7

CDR3 protein: CASSLGQGDFGYTF
CDR3 DNA: TGTGCCAGCAGCTTGGGACAGGGGGATTTTGGCTACACCTTC
CDR3 length: 14
V gene: TRBV7-2
D gene: TRBD1
clone size: -
J gene: TRBJ1-2

CDR3 protein: CAISAPLAGGTYEQYF
CDR3 DNA: TGTGCCATCAGTGCTCCCCTAGCGGGAGGCACCTACGAGCAGTACTTC
CDR3 length: 16
V gene: TRBV10-3
D gene: TRBD2
clone size: -
J gene: TRBJ2-7

CDR3 protein: CASSPHLPWGPPETQYF
CDR3 DNA: TGTGCCAGCAGCCCCCACCTTCCGTGGGGGCCCCCTGAGACCCAGTACTTC
CDR3 length: 17
V gene: TRBV9
D gene: -
clone size: -
J gene: TRBJ2-5

CDR3 protein: CASSVIRFYEQYF
CDR3 DNA: TGTGCCAGCAGTGTGATACGATTCTACGAGCAGTACTTC
CDR3 length: 13
V gene: TRBV6-1
D gene: -
clone size: few
J gene: TRBJ2-7

CDR3 protein: CASMGTGGARIGHQPQHF
CDR3 DNA: TGTGCCAGCATGGGGACAGGGGGCGCAAGAATAGGCCATCAGCCCCAGCATTTT
CDR3 length: 18
V gene: TRBV6-2/TRBV6-3
D gene: TRBD1
clone size: -
J gene: TRBJ1-5

CDR3 protein: CASSLSPGGYTF
CDR3 DNA: TGTGCCAGCAGCTTATCACCTGGGGGCTACACCTTC
CDR3 length: 12
V gene: TRBV5-5
D gene: -
clone size: -
J gene: TRBJ1-2

CDR3 protein: CASSFNGQGVDEQFF
CDR3 DNA: TGCGCCAGCAGCTTTAACGGACAGGGCGTCGATGAGCAGTTCTTC
CDR3 length: 15
V gene: TRBV5-1
D gene: TRBD1
clone size: few
J gene: TRBJ2-1

CDR3 protein: CASSLLGAGDKNIQYF
CDR3 DNA: TGTGCCAGCAGTTTATTGGGGGCGGGGGACAAAAACATTCAGTACTTC
CDR3 length: 16
V gene: TRBV27
D gene: -
clone size: once
J gene: TRBJ2-4

CDR3 protein: CASSLDQYF
CDR3 DNA: TGCGCCAGCAGCTTGGACCAGTACTTC
CDR3 length: 9
V gene: TRBV5-1
D gene: -
clone size: few
J gene: TRBJ2-5

CDR3 protein: CASSEGTGAFREQYF
CDR3 DNA: TGCGCCAGCAGTGAAGGGACAGGGGCCTTCCGCGAGCAGTACTTC
CDR3 length: 15
V gene: TRBV10-2
D gene: TRBD1
clone size: -
J gene: TRBJ2-7

CDR3 protein: CASSQDLWGGSNNEQFF
CDR3 DNA: TGCGCCAGCAGCCAAGATCTTTGGGGGGGGAGTAACAATGAGCAGTTCTTC
CDR3 length: 17
V gene: TRBV4-3
D gene: TRBD2
clone size: few
J gene: TRBJ2-1

CDR3 protein: CASSQQMQETQYF
CDR3 DNA: TGCGCCAGCAGCCAACAAATGCAAGAGACCCAGTACTTC
CDR3 length: 13
V gene: TRBV5-1
D gene: -
clone size: -
J gene: TRBJ2-5